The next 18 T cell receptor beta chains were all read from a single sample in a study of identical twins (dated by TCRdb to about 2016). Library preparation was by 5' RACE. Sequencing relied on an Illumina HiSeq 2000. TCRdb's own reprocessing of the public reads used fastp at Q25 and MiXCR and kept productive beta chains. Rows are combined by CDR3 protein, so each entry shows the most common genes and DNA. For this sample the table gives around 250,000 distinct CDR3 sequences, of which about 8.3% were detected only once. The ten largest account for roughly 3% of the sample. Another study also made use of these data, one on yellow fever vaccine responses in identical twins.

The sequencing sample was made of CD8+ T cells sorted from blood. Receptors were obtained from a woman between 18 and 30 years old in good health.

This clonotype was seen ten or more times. The CDR3 DNA is TGTGCCAGCAGTGATGGGACTTCACCCCTCCACTTT. This codes for CASSDGTSPLHF. This sequence joins TRBV25-1 and TRBJ1-6, with D possibly matching TRBD1 (5 bases). Germline V gives CDR1 MGHDK, CDR2 SYGVNS. This CDR3 spans 12 amino acids. The germline V and J ends were trimmed by 3 bases and 9 bases, with 6 bases remaining between them. The whole variable domain, filled in from reference TRBV25-1 and TRBJ1-6, reads EADIYQTPRYLVIGTGKKITLECSQTMGHDKMYWYQQDPGMELHLIHYSYGVNSTEKGDLSSESTVSRIRTEHFPLTLESARPSHTSQYLCASSDGTSPLHFGNGTRLTVT.

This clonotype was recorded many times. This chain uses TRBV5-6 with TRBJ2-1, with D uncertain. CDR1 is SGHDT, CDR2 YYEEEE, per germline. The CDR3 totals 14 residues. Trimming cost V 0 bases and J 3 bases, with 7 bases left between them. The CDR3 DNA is TGTGCCAGCAGCTTGGGGGGTGACTACAATGAGCAGTTCTTC. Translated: CASSLGGDYNEQFF.

The CDR3 sequence is CASSPRGSWEQYF. CDR3 nucleotide sequence: TGTGCCAGCAGCCCACGCGGATCGTGGGAGCAGTACTTC. The V and J genes are TRBV7-6 and TRBJ2-7; the D is unclear. Trimming cost V 5 bases and J 7 bases, with 15 bases left between them. Germline-derived CDR1 and CDR2 are SGHVS and FNYEAQ. This CDR3 is 13 amino acids long. Combining the CDR3 with reference TRBV7-6 and TRBJ2-7 gives the whole variable domain GAGVSQSPRYKVTKRGQDVALRCDPISGHVSLYWYRQALGQGPEFLTYFNYEAQQDKSGLPNDRFSAERPEGSISTLTIQRTEQRDSAMYRCASSPRGSWEQYFGPGTRLTVT.

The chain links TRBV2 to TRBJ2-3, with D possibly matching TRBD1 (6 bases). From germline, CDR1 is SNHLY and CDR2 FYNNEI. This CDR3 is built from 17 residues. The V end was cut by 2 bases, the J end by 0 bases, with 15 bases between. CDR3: CASSEIGRGQSTDTQYF. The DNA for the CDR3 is TGTGCCAGCAGTGAAATAGGCCGGGGACAAAGCACAGATACGCAGTATTTT.

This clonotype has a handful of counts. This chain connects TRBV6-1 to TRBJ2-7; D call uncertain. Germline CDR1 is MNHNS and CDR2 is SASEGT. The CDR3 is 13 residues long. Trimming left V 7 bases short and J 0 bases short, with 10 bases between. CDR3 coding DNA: TGTGCCAGCACCACTATTGGCTCCTACGAGCAGTACTTC. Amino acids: CASTTIGSYEQYF.

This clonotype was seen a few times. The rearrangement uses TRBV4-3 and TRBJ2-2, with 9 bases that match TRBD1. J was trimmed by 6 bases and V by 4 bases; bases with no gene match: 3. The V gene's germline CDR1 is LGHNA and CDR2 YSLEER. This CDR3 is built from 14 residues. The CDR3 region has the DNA TGCGCCAGCAGCCGAGACAGGGGGGCCGGGGAGCTGTTTTTT. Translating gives CASSRDRGAGELFF.

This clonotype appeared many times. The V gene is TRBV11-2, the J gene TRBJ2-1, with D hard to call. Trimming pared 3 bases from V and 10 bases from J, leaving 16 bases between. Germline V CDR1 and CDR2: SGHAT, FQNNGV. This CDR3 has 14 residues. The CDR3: CASSFFFGSGEQFF. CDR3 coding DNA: TGTGCCAGCAGCTTCTTTTTCGGCTCTGGCGAGCAGTTCTTC.

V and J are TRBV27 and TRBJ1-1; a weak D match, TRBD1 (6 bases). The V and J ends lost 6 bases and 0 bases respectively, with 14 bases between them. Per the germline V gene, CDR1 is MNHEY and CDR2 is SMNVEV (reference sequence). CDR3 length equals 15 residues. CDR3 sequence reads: CASSPGQIMNTEAFF. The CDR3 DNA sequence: TGTGCCAGCAGCCCCGGACAGATCATGAACACTGAAGCTTTCTTT.

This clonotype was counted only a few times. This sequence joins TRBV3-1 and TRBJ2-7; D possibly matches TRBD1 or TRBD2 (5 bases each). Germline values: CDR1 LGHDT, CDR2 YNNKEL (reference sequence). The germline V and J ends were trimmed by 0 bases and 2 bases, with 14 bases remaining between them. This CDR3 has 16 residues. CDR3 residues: CASSQDPFGAAYEQYF. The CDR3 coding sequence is TGTGCCAGCAGCCAAGATCCTTTCGGGGCAGCCTACGAGCAGTACTTC.

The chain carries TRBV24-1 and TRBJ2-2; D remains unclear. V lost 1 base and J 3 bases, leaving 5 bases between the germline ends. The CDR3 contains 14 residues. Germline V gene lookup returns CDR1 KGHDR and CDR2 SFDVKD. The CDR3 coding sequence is TGTGCCACCAGTGATTTATCGCACACCGGGGAGCTGTTTTTT. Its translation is CATSDLSHTGELFF.

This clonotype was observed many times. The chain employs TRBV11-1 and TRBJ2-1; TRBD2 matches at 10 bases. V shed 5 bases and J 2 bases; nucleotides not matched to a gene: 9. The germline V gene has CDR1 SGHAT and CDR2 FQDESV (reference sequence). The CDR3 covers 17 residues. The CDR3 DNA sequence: TGTGCCAGCAGCCTAGTACCCGGACTAGCGGCCTACAATGAGCAGTTCTTC. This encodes CASSLVPGLAAYNEQFF.

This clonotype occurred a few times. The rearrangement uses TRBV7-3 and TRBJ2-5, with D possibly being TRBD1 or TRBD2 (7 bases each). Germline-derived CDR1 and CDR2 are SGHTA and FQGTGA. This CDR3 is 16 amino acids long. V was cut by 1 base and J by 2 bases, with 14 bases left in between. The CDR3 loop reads CASSLMFRGGQETQYF. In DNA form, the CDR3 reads TGTGCCAGCAGCTTAATGTTCAGGGGGGGTCAAGAGACCCAGTACTTC. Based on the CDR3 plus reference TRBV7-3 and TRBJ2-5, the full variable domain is GAGVSQTPSNKVTEKGKYVELRCDPISGHTALYWYRQSLGQGPEFLIYFQGTGAADDSGLPNDRFFAVRPEGSVSTLKIQRTERGDSAVYLCASSLMFRGGQETQYFGPGTRLLVL.

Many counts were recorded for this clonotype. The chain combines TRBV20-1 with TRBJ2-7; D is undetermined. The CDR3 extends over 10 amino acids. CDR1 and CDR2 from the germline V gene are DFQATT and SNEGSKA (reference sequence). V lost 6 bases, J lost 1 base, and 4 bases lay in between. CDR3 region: CSAWSYEQYF. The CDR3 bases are TGCAGTGCGTGGTCCTACGAGCAGTACTTC.

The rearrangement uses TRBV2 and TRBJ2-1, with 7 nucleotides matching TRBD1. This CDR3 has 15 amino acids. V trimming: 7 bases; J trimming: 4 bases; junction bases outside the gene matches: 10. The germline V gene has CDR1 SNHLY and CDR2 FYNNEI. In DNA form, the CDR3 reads TGTGCCAGCACAGCCCGGGACAGTGAGTACAATGAGCAGTTCTTC. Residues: CASTARDSEYNEQFF. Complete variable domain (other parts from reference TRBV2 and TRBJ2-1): EPEVTQTPSHQVTQMGQEVILRCVPISNHLYFYWYRQILGQKVEFLVSFYNNEISEKSEIFDDQFSVERPDGSNFTLKIRSTKLEDSAMYFCASTARDSEYNEQFFGPGTRLTVL.

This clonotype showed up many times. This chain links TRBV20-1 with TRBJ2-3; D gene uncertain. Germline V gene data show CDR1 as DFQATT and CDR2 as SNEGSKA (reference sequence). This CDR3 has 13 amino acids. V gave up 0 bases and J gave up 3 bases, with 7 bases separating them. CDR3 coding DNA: TGCAGTGCTAGAGATATCACGACAGATACGCAGTATTTT. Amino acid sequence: CSARDITTDTQYF.

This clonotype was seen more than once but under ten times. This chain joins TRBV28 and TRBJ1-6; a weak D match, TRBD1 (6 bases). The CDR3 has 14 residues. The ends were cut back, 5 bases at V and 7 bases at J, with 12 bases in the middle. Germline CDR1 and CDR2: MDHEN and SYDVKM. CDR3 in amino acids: CASSVRGRNSPLHF. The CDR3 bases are TGTGCCAGCAGTGTCAGGGGTAGGAATTCACCCCTCCACTTT.

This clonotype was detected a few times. CDR3 in amino acids: CASSQTRTGGFEQYF. DNA of the CDR3: TGTGCCAGCAGCCAAACCCGGACAGGGGGCTTTGAGCAGTACTTC. This chain links TRBV5-5 with TRBJ2-7; 11 bases match TRBD1. Germline CDR1 is SGHKS and CDR2 is YYEKEE (reference sequence). The length of the CDR3 is 15 residues. Unmatched junction bases numbered 10, after V lost 4 bases and J lost 7 bases.

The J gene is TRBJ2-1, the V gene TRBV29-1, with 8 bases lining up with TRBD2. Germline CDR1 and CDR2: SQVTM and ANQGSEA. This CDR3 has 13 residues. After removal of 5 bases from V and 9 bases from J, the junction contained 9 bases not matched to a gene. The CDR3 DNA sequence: TGCAGCGTTACTAGCGGCCGTGGACTTGAGCAGTTCTTC. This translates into CSVTSGRGLEQFF.